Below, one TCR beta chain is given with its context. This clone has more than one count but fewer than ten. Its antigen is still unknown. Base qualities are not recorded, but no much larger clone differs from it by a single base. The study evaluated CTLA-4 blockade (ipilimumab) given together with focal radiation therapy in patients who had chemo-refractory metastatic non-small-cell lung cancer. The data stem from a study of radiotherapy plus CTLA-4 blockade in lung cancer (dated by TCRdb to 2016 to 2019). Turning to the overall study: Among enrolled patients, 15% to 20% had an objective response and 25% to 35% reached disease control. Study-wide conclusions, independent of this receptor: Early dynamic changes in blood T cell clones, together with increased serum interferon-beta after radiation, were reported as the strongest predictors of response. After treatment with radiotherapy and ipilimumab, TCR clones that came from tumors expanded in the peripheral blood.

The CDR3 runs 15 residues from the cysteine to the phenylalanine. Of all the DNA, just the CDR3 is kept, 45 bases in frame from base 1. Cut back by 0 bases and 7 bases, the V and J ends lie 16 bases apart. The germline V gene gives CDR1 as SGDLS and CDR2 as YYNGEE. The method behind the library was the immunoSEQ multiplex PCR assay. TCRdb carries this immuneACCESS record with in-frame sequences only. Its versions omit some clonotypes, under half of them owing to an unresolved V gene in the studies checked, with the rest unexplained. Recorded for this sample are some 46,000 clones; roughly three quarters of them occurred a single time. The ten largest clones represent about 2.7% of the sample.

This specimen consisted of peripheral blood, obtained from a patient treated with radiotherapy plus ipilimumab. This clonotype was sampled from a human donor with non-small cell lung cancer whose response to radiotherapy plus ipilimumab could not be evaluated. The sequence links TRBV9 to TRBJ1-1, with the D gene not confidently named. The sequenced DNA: TGTGCCAGCAGCGTAGTGGAAGGAAACAGCGGTGAAGCTTTCTTT. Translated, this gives CASSVVEGNSGEAFF.